This T cell receptor beta chain was captured by sequencing in a study of blood T cells in healthy people across ages. The second PCR ran about 6 to 11 cycles with a sample-barcoded 5' primer and J-beta primers. TCRdb reanalysed the 5' RACE reads using MiXCR and keeps one entry per CDR3 protein. The table has some 1,000,000 distinct CDR3 sequences, 20% to 25% seen once. The CDR3 sequence is 19 residues long. Germline CDR1 and CDR2: SGHAT and FQNNGV. V lost 3 bases and J lost 5; bases outside the gene matches: 14. The sample holds a few counts of this clonotype. These data were also reused for a study on T cells of mothers and their children.

This clonotype was obtained from a girl aged 2 to 9 in good health. The sequenced material came from blood. This chain joins TRBV11-2 and TRBJ2-1; 12 bases agree with TRBD2. CDR3 nucleotide sequence: TGTGCCAGCAGCTTTTGGACTAGCGGGATGGGAGGAGAGAACAATGAGCAGTTCTTC. It codes for CASSFWTSGMGGENNEQFF.